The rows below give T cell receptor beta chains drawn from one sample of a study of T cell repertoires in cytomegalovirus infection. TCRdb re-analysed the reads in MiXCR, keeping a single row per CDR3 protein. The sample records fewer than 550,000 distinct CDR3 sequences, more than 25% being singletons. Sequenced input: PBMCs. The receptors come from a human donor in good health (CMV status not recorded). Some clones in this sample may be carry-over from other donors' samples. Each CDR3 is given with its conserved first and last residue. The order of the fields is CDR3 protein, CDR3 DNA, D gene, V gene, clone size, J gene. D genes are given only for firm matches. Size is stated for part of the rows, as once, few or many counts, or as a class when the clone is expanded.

CSARDPGQGGYGYTF | TGCAGTGCTAGAGATCCCGGACAGGGTGGATATGGCTACACCTTC | TRBD1 | TRBV20-1 | - | TRBJ1-2
CASSLVRPGETQYF | TGTGCCAGCAGCTTAGTAAGGCCCGGAGAGACCCAGTACTTC | - | TRBV7-9 | - | TRBJ2-5
CASSLTGGPYDEQFF | TGCGCCAGCAGCTTGACAGGGGGCCCCTATGATGAGCAGTTCTTC | TRBD1 | TRBV5-1 | - | TRBJ2-1
CASIRGSGRGEPQHF | TGTGCCAGCATCCGAGGATCAGGCCGGGGGGAGCCCCAGCATTTT | - | TRBV2 | - | TRBJ1-5
CASSSTQNANTEAFF | TGTGCCAGCAGCTCTACACAGAACGCGAACACTGAAGCTTTCTTT | - | TRBV7-8 | many | TRBJ1-1
CASSPEGLNTEAFF | TGTGCCAGTAGTCCTGAAGGCCTGAACACTGAAGCTTTCTTT | - | TRBV19 | - | TRBJ1-1
CASGLGGGRRHEQFF | TGTGCTAGTGGTTTAGGAGGCGGGAGACGCCATGAGCAGTTCTTC | TRBD2 | TRBV12-5 | few | TRBJ2-1
CAISRDRGQETPGETQYF | TGTGCCATCAGCCGGGACAGGGGGCAAGAGACCCCCGGAGAGACCCAGTACTTC | TRBD1 | TRBV10-3 | - | TRBJ2-5
CASSLMFYNEQFF | TGTGCCAGCAGCTTAATGTTTTACAATGAGCAGTTCTTC | - | TRBV5-6 | - | TRBJ2-1
CASSLSRGTQYF | TGTGCCAGCAGTTTATCCAGAGGGACCCAGTACTTC | - | TRBV12-3/TRBV12-4 | few | TRBJ2-5
CASKRWDRDTEAFF | TGTGCCAGCAAGCGTTGGGACAGGGACACTGAAGCTTTCTTT | TRBD1 | TRBV6-6 | - | TRBJ1-1
CASSPTREGKGYTF | TGTGCCAGCAGTCCGACTAGGGAAGGGAAGGGCTACACCTTC | - | TRBV12-3/TRBV12-4 | - | TRBJ1-2
CSAPDPSSASGRHEQFF | TGCAGTGCTCCTGACCCTTCCTCGGCTAGCGGGAGGCATGAGCAGTTCTTC | TRBD2 | TRBV20-1 | - | TRBJ2-1
CASSLQGGLDEAFF | TGTGCCAGCAGCCTGCAGGGGGGGTTGGATGAAGCTTTCTTT | TRBD1 | TRBV7-8 | - | TRBJ1-1
CASSSPGLAGLGGEQFF | TGTGCCAGCAGCTCCCCGGGACTAGCGGGGTTGGGAGGTGAGCAGTTCTTC | TRBD2 | TRBV7-3 | - | TRBJ2-1
CASSPPGARAGNTIYF | TGTGCCAGCTCACCACCGGGAGCGCGAGCCGGAAACACCATATATTTT | - | TRBV18 | - | TRBJ1-3
CSARDFWDNQETQYF | TGCAGTGCTAGAGATTTTTGGGACAACCAAGAGACCCAGTACTTC | - | TRBV20-1 | - | TRBJ2-5
CASSQVSGSSTEAFF | TGCGCCAGCAGCCAAGTTTCGGGTTCGAGCACTGAAGCTTTCTTT | - | TRBV4-1 | - | TRBJ1-1
CASSPPPRIRLAKNIQYF | TGTGCCAGTAGTCCCCCTCCTAGGATTAGGCTAGCCAAAAACATTCAGTACTTC | - | TRBV19 | few | TRBJ2-4
CASKGLAGETQYF | TGCGCCAGCAAGGGACTAGCGGGAGAGACCCAGTACTTC | TRBD2 | TRBV5-1 | - | TRBJ2-5
CASRAGYDTGELFF | TGTGCCAGCAGAGCGGGATACGACACCGGGGAGCTGTTTTTT | TRBD2 | TRBV12-3/TRBV12-4 | - | TRBJ2-2
CASSLTVGHNSPLHF | TGTGCCAGCAGCTTAACGGTTGGGCATAATTCACCCCTCCACTTT | - | TRBV7-2 | many | TRBJ1-6
CASSFVSKGQGNEQYF | TGTGCCAGCAGCTTCGTATCGAAGGGACAGGGAAACGAGCAGTACTTC | TRBD1 | TRBV7-9 | few | TRBJ2-7
CSVVGKTHEQYF | TGCAGCGTTGTGGGTAAAACCCACGAGCAGTACTTC | - | TRBV29-1 | few | TRBJ2-7
CASSRDFIYNEQFF | TGTGCCAGCAGCCGGGATTTTATCTACAATGAGCAGTTCTTC | - | TRBV7-2 | many | TRBJ2-1
CSARGPAGGIYEQYF | TGCAGTGCTAGAGGGCCAGCGGGAGGGATTTACGAGCAGTACTTC | TRBD2 | TRBV20-1 | - | TRBJ2-7
CASSLGVGLDSPLHF | TGTGCCAGCAGCTTAGGAGTAGGGCTCGATTCACCCCTCCACTTT | - | TRBV11-2 | - | TRBJ1-6
CASRPQGGTGELFF | TGTGCCAGCAGGCCGCAGGGAGGCACCGGGGAGCTGTTTTTT | - | TRBV12-3/TRBV12-4 | - | TRBJ2-2
CASSQVPASETQYF | TGCGCCAGCAGCCAAGTACCGGCTTCAGAGACCCAGTACTTC | - | TRBV4-1 | - | TRBJ2-5
CASSESRGYTGELFF | TGTGCCAGCAGTGAAAGTCGGGGGTACACCGGGGAGCTGTTTTTT | - | TRBV2 | few | TRBJ2-2
CASSIAADTQYF | TGTGCCAGTAGTATAGCGGCAGATACGCAGTATTTT | - | TRBV19 | - | TRBJ2-3
CASSMRGGSTDTQYF | TGTGCCAGTAGTATGCGCGGGGGAAGCACAGATACGCAGTATTTT | TRBD2 | TRBV19 | few | TRBJ2-3
CSVRTSGRNEQFF | TGCAGCGTCAGGACTAGCGGGAGGAATGAGCAGTTCTTC | TRBD2 | TRBV29-1 | few | TRBJ2-1
CASSAGLAGANSGANVLTF | TGTGCCAGTAGTGCGGGACTAGCGGGAGCCAACTCTGGGGCCAACGTCCTGACTTTC | TRBD2 | TRBV19 | - | TRBJ2-6
CSVYPGQFGEKLFF | TGCAGCGTTTACCCGGGACAGTTCGGGGAAAAACTGTTTTTT | TRBD1 | TRBV29-1 | - | TRBJ1-4
CASSLNTVGIGGYGYTF | TGCGCCAGCAGCTTAAATACCGTTGGCATAGGGGGATATGGCTACACCTTC | - | TRBV5-1 | few | TRBJ1-2
CASSRGLAGGGPYNEQFF | TGTGCCAGCAGTAGAGGACTAGCGGGAGGAGGGCCCTACAATGAGCAGTTCTTC | TRBD2 | TRBV2 | - | TRBJ2-1
CASIRDWTTDTQYF | TGTGCCAGTATCCGGGACTGGACCACAGATACGCAGTATTTT | - | TRBV25-1 | - | TRBJ2-3
CASSFDGLGYEQYF | TGTGCCAGCAGCTTCGACGGCCTAGGGTACGAGCAGTACTTC | - | TRBV7-2 | few | TRBJ2-7
CASSQNRQGKPNTEAFF | TGTGCCAGCAGCCAAAATCGACAGGGAAAACCGAACACTGAAGCTTTCTTT | TRBD1 | TRBV3-1 | - | TRBJ1-1
CASSWRGGTSTGELFF | TGTGCCAGCAGCTGGCGTGGCGGTACATCTACCGGGGAGCTGTTTTTT | - | TRBV11-2 | many | TRBJ2-2
CASSLAKKGRPSGNTIYF | TGTGCCAGCAGCTTAGCGAAGAAGGGCAGGCCGTCTGGAAACACCATATATTTT | - | TRBV7-9 | few | TRBJ1-3
CASRSTGSDYGYTF | TGTGCCAGCAGATCCACAGGGTCGGACTATGGCTACACCTTC | - | TRBV6-8 | - | TRBJ1-2
CASSPGQINTQYF | TGTGCCAGCAGCCCCGGACAGATCAATACGCAGTATTTT | - | TRBV7-2 | many | TRBJ2-3
CASKVRRELGEQFF | TGTGCCAGTAAGGTTCGGCGGGAGTTGGGTGAGCAGTTCTTC | TRBD2 | TRBV19 | few | TRBJ2-1